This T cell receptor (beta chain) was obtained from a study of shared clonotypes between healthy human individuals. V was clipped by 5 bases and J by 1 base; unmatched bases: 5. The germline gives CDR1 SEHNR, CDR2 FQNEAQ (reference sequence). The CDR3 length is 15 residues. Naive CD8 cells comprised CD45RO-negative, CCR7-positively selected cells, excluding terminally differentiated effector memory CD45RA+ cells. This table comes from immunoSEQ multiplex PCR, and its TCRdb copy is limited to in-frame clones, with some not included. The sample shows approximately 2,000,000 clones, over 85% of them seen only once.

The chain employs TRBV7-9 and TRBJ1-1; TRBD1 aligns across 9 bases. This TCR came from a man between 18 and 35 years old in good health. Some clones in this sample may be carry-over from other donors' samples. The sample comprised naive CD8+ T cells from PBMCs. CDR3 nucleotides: TGTGCCAGCAGCCAGGGGACAGGGAGGAACACTGAAGCTTTCTTT. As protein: CASSQGTGRNTEAFF. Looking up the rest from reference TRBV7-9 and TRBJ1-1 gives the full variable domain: DTGVSQNPRHKITKRGQNVTFRCDPISEHNRLYWYRQTLGQGPEFLTYFQNEAQLEKSRLLSDRFSAERPKGSFSTLEIQRTEQGDSAMYLCASSQGTGRNTEAFFGQGTRLTVV.